The entry that follows covers one TCR beta chain sequence. Assay: immunoSEQ multiplex PCR; the TCRdb copy retains only in-frame clones and omits some. The sample includes about 120,000 clones, roughly 90% of them seen just once. The data stem from a study of control samples from healthy donors and cancer patients. Germline CDR1 MNHNY, CDR2 SVGAGI (reference sequence). V lost 0 bases, J lost 1 base, and 6 bases lay in between. The CDR3 length is 14 residues. The rearrangement joins TRBV6-6 to TRBJ1-1, with no clear D. The source is a woman aged 18-30 years in good health. Input material: blood. The CDR3 region is CASSYSEGNTEAFF. In DNA form, the CDR3 reads TGTGCCAGCAGTTACTCGGAGGGGAACACTGAAGCTTTCTTT.